In its sample, the clone carrying this TCR beta chain was seen many times. Sequenced by immunoSEQ multiplex PCR; TCRdb stores in-frame clones only, minus some. The table includes roughly 250,000 clones, about 90% detected once. This entry is derived from a study of blood T cell repertoires in COVID-19. This CDR3 is built from 13 residues. Germline lookup yields CDR1 SGHDT and CDR2 YYEEEE. The germline V and J ends were trimmed by 1 base and 4 bases, with 8 bases remaining between them. Those who participated ranged in age from roughly 18 to 90 years and resided in under 25 US areas. The rearrangement uses TRBV5-6 and TRBJ2-5; D may be TRBD2 (6 bases). The receptor was derived from a woman aged 30 to 39 with acute COVID-19. What was sequenced was PBMCs or T cells enriched from blood (not recorded which). The CDR3 here is CASSLFGGETQYF. The CDR3 DNA is TGTGCCAGCAGCTTGTTCGGGGGAGAGACCCAGTACTTC.